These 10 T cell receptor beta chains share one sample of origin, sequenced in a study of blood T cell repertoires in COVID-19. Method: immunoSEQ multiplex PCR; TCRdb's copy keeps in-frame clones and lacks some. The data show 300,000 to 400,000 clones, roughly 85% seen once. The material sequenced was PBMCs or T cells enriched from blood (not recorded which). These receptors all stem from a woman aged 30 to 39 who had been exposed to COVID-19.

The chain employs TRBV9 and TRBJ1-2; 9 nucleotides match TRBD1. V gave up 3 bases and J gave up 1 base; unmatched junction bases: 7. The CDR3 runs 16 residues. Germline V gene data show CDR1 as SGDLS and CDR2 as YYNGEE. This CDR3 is CASSGNRDRVNYGYTF. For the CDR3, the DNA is TGTGCCAGCAGCGGAAACCGGGACAGGGTTAACTATGGCTACACCTTC.

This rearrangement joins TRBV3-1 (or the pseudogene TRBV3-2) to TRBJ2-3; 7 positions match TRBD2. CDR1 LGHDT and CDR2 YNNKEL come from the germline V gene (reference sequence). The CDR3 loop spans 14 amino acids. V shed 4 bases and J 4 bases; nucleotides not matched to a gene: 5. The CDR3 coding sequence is TGTGCCAGCAGCCGGACGAGCGGGGCAGATACGCAGTATTTT. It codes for CASSRTSGADTQYF.

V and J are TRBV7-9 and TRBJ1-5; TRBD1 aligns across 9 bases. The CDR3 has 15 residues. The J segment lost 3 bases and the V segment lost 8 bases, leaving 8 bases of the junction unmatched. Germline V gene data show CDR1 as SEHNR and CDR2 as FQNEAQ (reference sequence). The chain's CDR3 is CASGAGQGYNQPQHF. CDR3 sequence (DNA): TGTGCCAGCGGAGCCGGACAGGGGTACAATCAGCCCCAGCATTTT.

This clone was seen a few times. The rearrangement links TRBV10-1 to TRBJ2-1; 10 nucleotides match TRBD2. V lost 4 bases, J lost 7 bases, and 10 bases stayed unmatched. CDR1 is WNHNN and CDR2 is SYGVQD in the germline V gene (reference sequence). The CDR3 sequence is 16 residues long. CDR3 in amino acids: CASSGGGAGGQNEQFF. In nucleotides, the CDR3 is TGCGCCAGCAGTGGGGGAGGAGCGGGGGGGCAGAATGAGCAGTTCTTC.

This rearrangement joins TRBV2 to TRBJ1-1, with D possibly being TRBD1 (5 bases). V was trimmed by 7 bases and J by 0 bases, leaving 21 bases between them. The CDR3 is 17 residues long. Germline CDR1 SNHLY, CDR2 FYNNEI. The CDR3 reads CASIRGSSLFMNTEAFF. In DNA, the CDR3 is TGTGCCAGCATTCGGGGGTCCTCCTTATTTATGAACACTGAAGCTTTCTTT.

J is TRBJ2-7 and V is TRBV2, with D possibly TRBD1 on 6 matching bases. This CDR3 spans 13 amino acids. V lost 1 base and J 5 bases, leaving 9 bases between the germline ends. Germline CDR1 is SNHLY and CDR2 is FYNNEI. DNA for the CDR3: TGTGCCAGCAGTGAAGACAGGGCTGACGAGCAGTACTTC. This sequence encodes CASSEDRADEQYF.

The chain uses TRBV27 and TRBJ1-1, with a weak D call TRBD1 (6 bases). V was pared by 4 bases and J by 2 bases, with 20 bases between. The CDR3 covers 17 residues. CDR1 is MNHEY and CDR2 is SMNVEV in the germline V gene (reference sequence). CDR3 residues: CASSWERGALPNTEAFF. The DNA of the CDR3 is TGTGCCAGCAGTTGGGAGCGGGGGGCGCTCCCTAACACTGAAGCTTTCTTT.

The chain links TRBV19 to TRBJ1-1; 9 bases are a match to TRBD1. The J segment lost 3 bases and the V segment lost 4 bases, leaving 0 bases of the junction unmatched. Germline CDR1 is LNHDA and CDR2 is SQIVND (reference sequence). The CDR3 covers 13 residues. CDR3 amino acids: CASSRQGDTEAFF. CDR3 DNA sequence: TGTGCCAGTAGTAGACAGGGGGACACTGAAGCTTTCTTT. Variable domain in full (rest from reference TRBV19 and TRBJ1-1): DGGITQSPKYLFRKEGQNVTLSCEQNLNHDAMYWYRQDPGQGLRLIYYSQIVNDFQKGDIAEGYSVSREKKESFPLTVTSAQKNPTAFYLCASSRQGDTEAFFGQGTRLTVV.

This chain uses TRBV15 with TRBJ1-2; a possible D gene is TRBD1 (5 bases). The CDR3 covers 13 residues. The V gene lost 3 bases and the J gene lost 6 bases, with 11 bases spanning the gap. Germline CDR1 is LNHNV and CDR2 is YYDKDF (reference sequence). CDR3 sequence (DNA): TGTGCCACCAGCAGTATGGGGGGGAATGGCTACACCTTC. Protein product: CATSSMGGNGYTF.

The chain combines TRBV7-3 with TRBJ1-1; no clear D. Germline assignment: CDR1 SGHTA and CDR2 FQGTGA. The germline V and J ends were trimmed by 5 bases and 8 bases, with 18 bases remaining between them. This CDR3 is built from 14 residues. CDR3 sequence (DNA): TGTGCCAGCAGCCCCTTTCCGGGCGGGAAAGAAGCTTTCTTT. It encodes CASSPFPGGKEAFF.